The 24 T cell receptor beta chains listed next were all sequenced from one sample in a study of blood T cell repertoires in COVID-19. The repertoire was sequenced with immunoSEQ multiplex PCR; TCRdb's copy has only in-frame clones and lacks some. Among about 180,000 clones listed, over 70% were seen once. Input material: PBMCs or T cells enriched from blood (not recorded which). The receptors stem from a man in his sixties who had been exposed to COVID-19.

This chain connects TRBV6-5 to TRBJ1-1, with D maybe TRBD1 (5 bases). The CDR3 has 16 amino acids. Trimming removed 0 bases at V and 0 bases at J, with 11 bases between. Germline loops: CDR1 MNHEY, CDR2 SVGAGI. CDR3 bases: TGTGCCAGCAGTTACTCGGGGCAGACCTTGAACACTGAAGCTTTCTTT. The encoded protein is CASSYSGQTLNTEAFF.

The chain recombines TRBV12-5 with TRBJ2-1, with D unresolved. Germline values: CDR1 LGHNT, CDR2 FRNRAP. The CDR3 length is 12 residues. V was trimmed by 4 bases and J by 6 bases, leaving 7 bases between them. Written as DNA, the CDR3 is TGTGCTAGTGGTTCTCTTCCCAATGAGCAGTTCTTC. It translates to CASGSLPNEQFF.

V usage is TRBV11-3 and J usage is TRBJ2-3; 14 bases fit TRBD2. Germline CDR1 and CDR2: SGHNT and YENEEA. The CDR3 runs 17 residues. V shed 1 base, J shed 5 bases, and the junction held 5 bases outside the gene matches. This CDR3 reads CASSLGGTSGSGDTQYF. CDR3 coding DNA: TGTGCCAGCAGCTTAGGGGGGACTAGCGGGAGTGGAGATACGCAGTATTTT.

The rearrangement links TRBV5-1 to TRBJ2-5; 13 nucleotides align to TRBD2. Germline trimming cut 3 bases from V and 5 bases from J; bases unmatched to any gene: 7. The CDR3 loop spans 16 amino acids. Per germline, CDR1 SGHRS and CDR2 YFSETQ. The CDR3 here is CASSSSTSGRYETQYF. The CDR3 nucleotides are TGCGCCAGCAGCTCCTCGACTAGCGGGAGGTATGAGACCCAGTACTTC.

V gene TRBV27 combines with J gene TRBJ1-2, with 7 bases lining up with TRBD1. Trimming removed 6 bases from V and 6 bases from J; junction bases left unmatched: 13. Germline V gives CDR1 MNHEY, CDR2 SMNVEV (reference sequence). CDR3 length: 15 residues. The CDR3 nucleotides are TGTGCCAGCAGACCAATGGGACAGTCTCATCATGGCTACACCTTC. This sequence encodes CASRPMGQSHHGYTF.

The rearrangement joins TRBV5-1 to TRBJ1-2; 11 nucleotides match TRBD1. In germline, CDR1 is SGHRS, CDR2 YFSETQ. The J segment lost 8 bases and the V segment lost 3 bases, leaving 9 bases of the junction unmatched. CDR3 length: 15 amino acids. The chain's CDR3 is CASSSTQDRGPGYTF. In DNA, the CDR3 is TGCGCCAGCAGCTCAACTCAGGACAGGGGGCCAGGCTACACCTTC.

The chain carries TRBV3-1 (or the pseudogene TRBV3-2) and TRBJ2-7, with TRBD2 matching over 14 bases. The CDR3 covers 18 residues. Germline V gene sequence: CDR1 LGHDT, CDR2 YNNKEL (reference sequence). V was pared by 1 base and J by 7 bases, with 12 bases of the junction left unmatched. The CDR3 DNA reads TGTGCCAGCAGCCAAGCCGGACTAGCGGGAGGCCCTACCGGGGAGCAGTACTTC. It is translated as CASSQAGLAGGPTGEQYF.

The gene calls are TRBV27 and TRBJ1-2; 8 positions agree with TRBD1. The CDR3 is 14 residues long. Germline CDR1 MNHEY, CDR2 SMNVEV (reference sequence). J lost 8 bases, V lost 5 bases, and 10 bases had no gene match. The CDR3 reads CASSVTQGAGGYTF. Written as DNA, the CDR3 is TGTGCCAGCAGTGTGACCCAGGGGGCAGGAGGCTACACCTTC.

Concerning this clone itself: A much larger clone lies one base from this, so it may be a read error. This chain links TRBV6-6 with TRBJ2-1, with 11 bases identical to TRBD1. The CDR3 is made up of 15 amino acids. The germline CDR1 and CDR2 sequences are MNHNY and SVGAGI (reference sequence). V trimming: 2 bases; J trimming: 3 bases; junction bases outside the gene matches: 0. The chain's CDR3 is CASSYGTGGYNEQFF. CDR3 sequence (DNA): TGTGCCAGCAGTTACGGGACAGGGGGCTACAATGAGCAGTTCTTC.

This clone was counted only a few times. The rearrangement links TRBV28 to TRBJ2-7; 7 bases line up with TRBD1. The CDR3 spans 11 residues. V lost 7 bases to trimming and J lost 5 bases; unmatched junction nucleotides: 2. Germline CDR1 and CDR2: MDHEN and SYDVKM. CDR3: CASTDRDEQYF. The CDR3 DNA follows: TGTGCCAGCACAGACAGGGACGAGCAGTACTTC.

The chain couples TRBV24-1 to TRBJ2-5, with D tentatively TRBD2 (6 bases). Germline V CDR1 and CDR2: KGHDR, SFDVKD. The V gene lost 3 bases and the J gene lost 5 bases, with 15 bases spanning the gap. The CDR3 has 15 residues. This chain's CDR3 is CATSDTAKAGETQYF. In DNA form, the CDR3 reads TGTGCCACCAGTGATACGGCCAAAGCGGGCGAGACCCAGTACTTC.

V usage is TRBV6-5 and J usage is TRBJ1-1; TRBD1 aligns across 9 bases. CDR1 and CDR2 (germline): MNHEY, SVGAGI. With 6 bases clipped from V and 5 bases from J, the junction kept 7 bases outside the gene matches. CDR3 length equals 14 residues. The CDR3 sequence: CASRQQGAWTEAFF. The CDR3 bases are TGTGCCAGCAGACAACAGGGGGCTTGGACTGAAGCTTTCTTT.

This clone was observed a single time. The CDR3: CASSGDRGHGYTF. In DNA, the CDR3 is TGTGCCAGCAGCGGGGACAGGGGCCATGGCTACACCTTC. The chain links TRBV9 to TRBJ1-2; 10 bases are a match to TRBD1. V lost 3 bases and J lost 6; bases outside the gene matches: 2. The CDR3 consists of 13 residues. CDR1 SGDLS and CDR2 YYNGEE come from the germline V gene.

This clone was seen a single time. The V gene is TRBV7-9, the J gene TRBJ2-7; 15 positions match TRBD2. CDR1 SEHNR and CDR2 FQNEAQ come from the germline V gene (reference sequence). Trimming took 3 bases from V and 6 from J; bases not matched to a gene: 9. The CDR3 extends over 17 amino acids. CDR3 loop: CASSFPPGLAGGREQYF. The DNA of the CDR3 is TGTGCCAGCAGCTTCCCCCCAGGACTAGCGGGAGGGCGCGAGCAGTACTTC.

This clone turned up a few times. The chain uses TRBV9 and TRBJ2-3, with 10 bases identical to TRBD2. The trim removed 4 bases at V and 2 bases at J, leaving 4 bases unmatched. The CDR3 has 15 residues. Germline V lookup: CDR1 SGDLS, CDR2 YYNGEE. Here the CDR3 reads CASSLSGRHTDTQYF. In nucleotides, the CDR3 is TGTGCCAGCAGCCTTAGCGGGAGGCACACAGATACGCAGTATTTT.

The rearrangement uses TRBV27 and TRBJ2-7; 7 nucleotides match TRBD1. Germline V lookup: CDR1 MNHEY, CDR2 SMNVEV (reference sequence). V was clipped by 5 bases and J by 0 bases; unmatched bases: 13. CDR3 length: 17 residues. The CDR3 coding sequence is TGTGCCAGCAGTCCGCTTACGACAGGGTGGATCTCCTACGAGCAGTACTTC. Translating gives CASSPLTTGWISYEQYF.

The table lists this clone with a count of one. This chain joins TRBV5-4 and TRBJ2-5, with D maybe TRBD2 (7 bases). Trimming removed 2 bases at V and 7 bases at J, with 12 bases between. Germline V gives CDR1 SGHNT, CDR2 YYREEE (reference sequence). CDR3 size: 13 residues. The CDR3 DNA sequence: TGTGCCAGCAGCTTACCAGGGGAGGGGACCCAGTACTTC. Translation gives CASSLPGEGTQYF.

The CDR3 spells CASSVALLNYGYTF. CDR3 DNA sequence: TGTGCCAGCAGCGTAGCTCTACTAAACTATGGCTACACCTTC. V and J are TRBV9 and TRBJ1-2; no reliable D call. In germline, CDR1 is SGDLS, CDR2 YYNGEE. CDR3 length equals 14 residues. Deletions cut 0 bases from V and 2 bases from J, with 8 bases between.

The rearrangement joins TRBV7-2 to TRBJ2-3; 10 positions match TRBD2. CDR3 length: 15 amino acids. The trim removed 5 bases at V and 7 bases at J, leaving 9 bases unmatched. CDR1 SGHTA and CDR2 FQGNSA come from the germline V gene. CDR3 coding DNA: TGTGCCAGCAGCAGAGGGCTAGCGGGAGTGAATACGCAGTATTTT. Protein sequence: CASSRGLAGVNTQYF.

This rearrangement joins TRBV6-5 to TRBJ1-5; weak D call: TRBD1 (5 bases). Deletions cut 6 bases from V and 6 bases from J, with 18 bases between. Germline V gene data show CDR1 as MNHEY and CDR2 as SVGAGI. This CDR3 has 15 residues. The CDR3 region has the DNA TGTGCCAGCAGCCCCTCGGCCAGGGTAGGTCAGCCCCAGCATTTT. It specifies CASSPSARVGQPQHF.

This rearrangement joins TRBV6-5 to TRBJ2-7, with 13 bases that match TRBD2. Germline V lookup: CDR1 MNHEY, CDR2 SVGAGI. Unmatched junction bases numbered 11, after V lost 0 bases and J lost 12 bases. This CDR3 comprises 16 residues. The CDR3 loop reads CASSYSILELAGGAYF. Here the CDR3 DNA reads TGTGCCAGCAGTTACTCGATTTTGGAACTAGCGGGAGGGGCGTACTTC.

This chain joins TRBV5-1 and TRBJ1-2; D might be TRBD1 (6 bases). Per the germline V gene, CDR1 is SGHRS and CDR2 is YFSETQ. V was clipped by 4 bases and J by 5 bases, with 21 bases between them. This CDR3 has 16 amino acids. CDR3 region: CASSRETGPTTYGYTF. The DNA for the CDR3 is TGCGCCAGCAGCAGGGAGACAGGCCCAACCACTTATGGCTACACCTTC.

The chain combines TRBV9 with TRBJ2-7, with D possibly TRBD1 on 5 matching bases. The V end was cut by 0 bases, the J end by 2 bases, with 9 bases between. This CDR3 comprises 14 residues. Germline V lookup: CDR1 SGDLS, CDR2 YYNGEE. The CDR3 spells CASSVDQGAYEQYF. In DNA, the CDR3 is TGTGCCAGCAGCGTAGATCAGGGCGCCTACGAGCAGTACTTC.

The chain has TRBV7-2 and TRBJ1-2, with 8 bases identical to TRBD1. This CDR3 region has 14 residues. CDR1 and CDR2 from the germline V gene are SGHTA and FQGNSA. V lost 0 bases, J lost 6 bases, and 3 bases stayed unmatched. This chain's CDR3 is CASSLAGQAHGYTF. The CDR3 coding sequence is TGTGCCAGCAGCTTAGCGGGACAGGCACATGGCTACACCTTC.